These 8 T cell receptor beta chains came from one sample sequenced in a study of cytomegalovirus exposure and HLA in healthy donors. A multiplex PCR was run with 60 Vbeta primers and 13 Jbeta primers. Sequencing was performed with immunoSEQ multiplex PCR; in TCRdb, only in-frame clones are kept and a portion is missing. Here the sample spans 140,000 or so clones, around 72% being singletons. The sequencing sample was made of PBMCs. These receptors all come from a man in his forties in good health and CMV-seronegative.

The rearrangement uses TRBV6-4 and TRBJ2-3, with 10 bases aligning to TRBD1. V lost 2 bases and J lost 4; bases outside the gene matches: 3. Germline CDR1 and CDR2: MRHNA and SNTAGT. The CDR3 loop spans 15 amino acids. In nucleotides, the CDR3 is TGTGCCAGCAGTGACCTAGGACAGGGGGCAGATACGCAGTATTTT. The encoded protein is CASSDLGQGADTQYF.

The rearrangement uses TRBV7-8 and TRBJ2-5; D not resolved. Between the trimmed V and J ends, which lost 5 bases and 14 bases, there was a span of 15 bases. CDR1 and CDR2 from the germline V gene are SGHVS and FQNEAQ. The CDR3 spans 11 residues. The CDR3 reads CASSPTQDHYF. CDR3 sequence (DNA): TGTGCCAGCAGCCCGACGCAGGATCATTACTTC. Full variable domain (missing parts from reference TRBV7-8 and TRBJ2-5): GAGVSQSPRYKVAKRGQDVALRCDPISGHVSLFWYQQALGQGPEFLTYFQNEAQLDKSGLPSDRFFAERPEGSVSTLKIQRTQQEDSAVYLCASSPTQDHYFGPGTRLLVL.

V gene TRBV18 combines with J gene TRBJ2-5; possible D gene TRBD2, 5 bases. V dropped 6 bases and J dropped 2 bases, with 10 bases sitting between them. The germline CDR1 and CDR2 sequences are KGHSH and LQKENI. This CDR3 comprises 13 residues. CDR3 protein: CASSLPGQETQYF. DNA for the CDR3: TGTGCCAGCTCTCTACCGGGGCAAGAGACCCAGTACTTC.

This chain joins TRBV5-1 and TRBJ2-7; 7 bases map to TRBD2. This CDR3 spans 14 amino acids. Germline CDR1 is SGHRS and CDR2 is YFSETQ. Losses at the gene ends were 3 bases for V and 7 bases for J; bases not matched to a gene: 10. In DNA, the CDR3 is TGCGCCAGCAGCTCTCCGGGACTACCTGGAGAGCAGTACTTC. It specifies CASSSPGLPGEQYF.

CDR3 nucleotide sequence: TGTGCCAGTAGGACTAGCGGGAGGAGTCCCCCAGATACGCAGTATTTT. Translation gives CASRTSGRSPPDTQYF. V usage is TRBV19 and J usage is TRBJ2-3; TRBD2 agrees at 13 bases. Germline V CDR1 and CDR2: LNHDA, SQIVND (reference sequence). Trimming at V came to 6 bases and at J to 4 bases, leaving 7 bases not matched to a gene. The CDR3 covers 16 residues.

The gene calls are TRBV5-1 and TRBJ2-2; TRBD1 might be the D (6 bases). V lost 1 base and J lost 5, with 12 bases in between. Germline V CDR1 and CDR2: SGHRS, YFSETQ. The CDR3 covers 15 residues. CDR3 residues: CASSLIRGGTGELFF. The CDR3 nucleotides are TGCGCCAGCAGCTTGATCAGGGGTGGTACCGGGGAGCTGTTTTTT.

The rearrangement joins TRBV6-1 to TRBJ1-3; D call uncertain. CDR1 and CDR2 (germline): MNHNS, SASEGT. V was trimmed by 1 base and J by 4 bases, leaving 8 bases between them. The CDR3 is 14 residues long. CDR3 residues: CASSEVEAGNTIYF. In DNA form, the CDR3 reads TGTGCCAGCAGTGAAGTCGAAGCCGGAAACACCATATATTTT.

This clone was detected only once. V is TRBV5-4 and J is TRBJ1-1, with 7 bases lining up with TRBD1. This CDR3 region has 15 residues. V was pared by 2 bases and J by 5 bases, with 9 bases of the junction left unmatched. Per germline, CDR1 SGHNT and CDR2 YYREEE (reference sequence). CDR3 amino acids: CASSFTTGSFTEAFF. The CDR3 DNA reads as TGTGCCAGCAGCTTTACGACAGGGTCGTTTACTGAAGCTTTCTTT.